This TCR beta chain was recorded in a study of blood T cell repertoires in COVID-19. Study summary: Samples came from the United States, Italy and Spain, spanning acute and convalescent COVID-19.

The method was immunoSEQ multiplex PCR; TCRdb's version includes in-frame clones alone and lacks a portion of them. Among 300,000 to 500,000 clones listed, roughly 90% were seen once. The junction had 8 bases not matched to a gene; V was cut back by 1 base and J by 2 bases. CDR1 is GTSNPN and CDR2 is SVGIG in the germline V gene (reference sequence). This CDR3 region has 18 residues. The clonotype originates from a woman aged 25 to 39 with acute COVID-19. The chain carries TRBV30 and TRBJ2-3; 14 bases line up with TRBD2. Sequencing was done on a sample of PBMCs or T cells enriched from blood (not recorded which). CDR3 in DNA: TGTGCCTGGAGTGCAGGACTAGCGGGGGGCAGCTTCACAGATACGCAGTATTTT. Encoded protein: CAWSAGLAGGSFTDTQYF.